The 8 T cell receptor beta chains below all came from one sample that was sequenced in a study of T cell clonality in common variable immunodeficiency. Clones were sequenced by immunoSEQ multiplex PCR, and TCRdb holds only the in-frame ones, with some missing. Listed for the sample are more than 30,000 clones, none seen a single time. Sequenced input: peripheral blood mononuclear cells. These receptor sequences come from a person aged 18 to 75 in good health.

This clone was observed many times. The read falls 3 residues short of the CDR3 end, and the missing part is taken from the germline J gene. V usage is TRBV14 and J usage is TRBJ2-7; 7 bases fit TRBD1. CDR1 and CDR2 from the germline V gene are SGHDN and FVKESK. Trimming cost V 8 bases and J 1 base; bases outside gene matches: 2. There are 12 residues in the CDR3. The CDR3 region is CASRDRSYEQYF. Incomplete CDR3 DNA: TGTGCCAGCCGGGACAGATCCTACGAG.

This clone was seen more than once but under ten times. The CDR3 end lies 3 residues beyond the end of the read and is filled in from the germline J gene. Other DNA variants within this sample encode the same CDR3. The chain is built from TRBV30 and TRBJ1-1; D is possibly TRBD1 (6 bases). With 0 bases removed from V and 5 bases from J, the gap between germline ends came to 13 bases. This CDR3 is built from 14 residues. In germline, CDR1 is GTSNPN, CDR2 SVGIG (reference sequence). The CDR3 spells CAWSVGGTGTEAFF. CDR3 DNA (partial): TGTGCCTGGAGTGTAGGGGGTACGGGGACTGAA. Based on the CDR3 plus reference TRBV30 and TRBJ1-1, the full variable domain is SQTIHQWPATLVQPVGSPLSLECTVEGTSNPNLYWYRQAAGRGLQLLFYSVGIGQISSEVPQNLSASRPQDRQFILSSKKLLLSDSGFYLCAWSVGGTGTEAFFGQGTRLTVV.

This clone was picked up many times. The CDR3 here is CASSPELGGEQFF. Incomplete CDR3 DNA: TGTGCCAGCAGCCCTGAGCTCGGGGGTGAG. The J gene is TRBJ2-1, the V gene TRBV2, with D perhaps matching TRBD2 (6 bases). The CDR3 end falls 3 residues outside the read, so it is completed with the germline J gene. Trimming shortened V by 6 bases and J by 9 bases, and 15 bases separated the two germline ends. The CDR3 runs 13 residues. CDR1 and CDR2 from the germline V gene are SNHLY and FYNNEI.

Ten or more counts support this clone. With the read ending 3 residues before the CDR3 end, the germline J gene is used to fill in that end. The genes are TRBV20-1 and TRBJ2-2; D is undetermined. Germline assignment: CDR1 DFQATT and CDR2 SNEGSKA (reference sequence). There are 14 residues in the CDR3. The germline V and J ends were trimmed by 0 bases and 0 bases, with 5 bases remaining between them. This chain's CDR3 is CSARERSNTGELFF. CDR3 DNA, as far as it was read: TGCAGTGCTAGAGAGAGGTCGAACACCGGGGAG.

This clone has at least ten counts. The DNA ends 3 residues before the CDR3 does, and the rest of the CDR3 is filled in from the germline J gene. V usage is TRBV30 and J usage is TRBJ1-5; D gene uncertain. V was clipped by 2 bases and J by 1 base, with 6 bases between them. CDR1 GTSNPN and CDR2 SVGIG come from the germline V gene (reference sequence). The CDR3 sequence is 13 residues long. The sequenced CDR3 bases are TGTGCCTGGAGTATGGCAAGCAATCAGCCC. Its protein is CAWSMASNQP. The entire CDR3 protein reads CAWSMASNQPQHF.

This clone was detected ten times or more. Coverage ceases 3 residues before the CDR3 finishes, and the germline J gene fills in the end. The V and J genes are TRBV7-3 and TRBJ2-2; TRBD2 aligns across 9 bases. This CDR3 spans 16 amino acids. The V and J ends lost 5 bases and 5 bases, in that order; junction bases with no gene match: 9. Germline V lookup: CDR1 SGHTA, CDR2 FQGTGA. The part of the CDR3 DNA that was read is TGTGCCAGCAGCCTACAAGCGGGAGGCAGGACCGGGGAG. It is translated as CASSLQAGGRTGE. The CDR3 as a whole reads CASSLQAGGRTGELFF.

This clone came up many times. The CDR3 end lies 3 residues beyond the end of the read and is filled in from the germline J gene. The chain links TRBV20-1 to TRBJ2-1; D not resolved. Germline CDR1 reads DFQATT; CDR2 reads SNEGSKA (reference sequence). This CDR3 is 14 amino acids long. Trimming removed 7 bases at V and 7 bases at J, with 20 bases between. The DNA read from the CDR3 is TGCAGTGTCAAGGGCTACATCGAAAGTAATGAG. As protein: CSVKGYIESNE. The complete CDR3 protein is CSVKGYIESNEQFF.

This clone was counted many times. Sequencing ends 3 residues short of the CDR3 end; the germline J gene provides the rest. The chain has TRBV28 and TRBJ2-3, with 8 bases aligning to TRBD2. Trimming cost V 6 bases and J 0 bases; bases outside gene matches: 11. The V gene's germline CDR1 is MDHEN and CDR2 SYDVKM. The CDR3 is 17 amino acids. CDR3 DNA (partial): TGTGCCAGCAGCCCTGTGGCTAGCGGGTCTAGCACAGATACG. Residues: CASSPVASGSSTDT. The entire CDR3 reads CASSPVASGSSTDTQYF.